Listed here is a single T cell receptor (beta chain). Germline V CDR1 and CDR2: MGHRA, YSYEKL. There are 15 residues in the CDR3. Trimming shortened V by 6 bases and J by 0 bases, and 11 bases separated the two germline ends. Since all of the isolated RNA was reverse transcribed, expressed TCRB transcripts were what got sequenced. The assay was immunoSEQ multiplex PCR, and TCRdb's table has in-frame clones only and misses some. The data show some 500,000 clones, roughly an eighth seen once. The data are from a study of beta chain features in type 1 diabetes. Study-wide context: Examination covered some 110,000,000 sorted cells spanning all samples.

The receptor's source is a woman aged 18-29 years in good health. V and J are TRBV4-1 and TRBJ2-2, with unresolved D. The sample comprised naive CD4+ T cells from blood. CDR3 DNA sequence: TGCGCCAGCAGGGTGGTAACGACGAACACCGGGGAGCTGTTTTTT. Translating gives CASRVVTTNTGELFF.